A single sample gave rise to the 18 T cell receptor beta chains below, sequenced in a study of cytomegalovirus exposure and HLA in healthy donors (dated by TCRdb to about 2017). The library relied on the immunoSEQ multiplex PCR assay. For the multiplex PCR, a mixture combining 60 forward primers for TCR Vbeta segments and 13 reverse primers for TCR Jbeta segments was used. The immuneACCESS repertoire file appears here via TCRdb, limited to in-frame rearrangements. These files lack a portion of the clones; in checked studies, under half of the deficit traces to unresolved V genes, and the cause of the others is not known. In this sample the table shows 200,000 or so clones, about 88% of which occur a single time. Jointly, the top ten make up about 0.24% of the sample. Input material: PBMCs. The receptors stem from a girl less than two years old in good health and CMV-seronegative.

The rearrangement joins TRBV7-3 to TRBJ2-7, with D tentatively TRBD1 (6 bases). CDR1 and CDR2 from the germline V gene are SGHTA and FQGTGA. This CDR3 contains 13 residues. The V end lost 3 bases, the J end lost 5 bases, and 11 bases lay between the germline ends. The CDR3: CASSLGARDEQYF. As DNA, the CDR3 is TGTGCCAGCAGCTTGGGGGCGCGGGACGAGCAGTACTTC.

The genes are TRBV25-1 and TRBJ2-5; 7 bases agree with TRBD1. Germline CDR1 MGHDK, CDR2 SYGVNS. Germline trimming cut 1 base from V and 2 bases from J; bases unmatched to any gene: 10. CDR3 size: 17 residues. CDR3 protein: CASSESKGTVNQETQYF. The CDR3 DNA sequence: TGTGCCAGCAGTGAATCCAAGGGGACAGTGAATCAAGAGACCCAGTACTTC.

V gene TRBV6-5 combines with J gene TRBJ1-1, with 7 bases aligning to TRBD1. Germline CDR1 and CDR2: MNHEY and SVGAGI. Unmatched junction bases numbered 8, after V lost 4 bases and J lost 0 bases. The CDR3 consists of 16 residues. The DNA of the CDR3 is TGTGCCAGCAGTTCCGGACAGGCAGGCATGAACACTGAAGCTTTCTTT. Translation: CASSSGQAGMNTEAFF.

The rearrangement uses TRBV11-2 and TRBJ2-2, with 12 bases aligning to TRBD2. The CDR3 spans 19 residues. Germline V gives CDR1 SGHAT, CDR2 FQNNGV. V lost 0 bases and J lost 1; bases outside the gene matches: 6. Here the CDR3 reads CASSLDSGLAGWNTGELFF. CDR3 coding DNA: TGTGCCAGCAGCTTAGATTCTGGACTAGCGGGGTGGAACACCGGGGAGCTGTTTTTT.

This rearrangement joins TRBV5-6 to TRBJ2-3, with 13 bases matching TRBD2. The length of the CDR3 is 15 residues. The junction had 3 bases not matched to a gene; V was cut back by 4 bases and J by 4 bases. The germline V gene has CDR1 SGHDT and CDR2 YYEEEE. The CDR3 is CASSKLAGGPDTQYF. In DNA form, the CDR3 reads TGTGCCAGCAGCAAACTAGCGGGGGGGCCAGATACGCAGTATTTT.

In DNA form, the CDR3 reads TGTGCCAGCAGCTTAGCGACTAGCGGAACCTACGAGCAGTACTTC. As protein: CASSLATSGTYEQYF. This chain joins TRBV11-2 and TRBJ2-7, with TRBD2 matching 9 bases. Germline CDR1 and CDR2: SGHAT and FQNNGV. The CDR3 contains 15 residues. The V and J ends lost 1 base and 2 bases, in that order; junction bases with no gene match: 3.

The chain carries TRBV7-9 and TRBJ2-5; D possibly corresponds to TRBD2 (5 bases). The CDR3 loop spans 13 amino acids. Trimming took 10 bases from V and 4 from J, leaving 16 bases between them. Germline loops: CDR1 SEHNR, CDR2 FQNEAQ (reference sequence). CDR3 loop: CATTNGLLETQYF. In nucleotides, the CDR3 is TGTGCCACCACTAATGGACTGTTAGAGACCCAGTACTTC.

This chain links TRBV11-1 with TRBJ2-3; 7 bases agree with TRBD2. This CDR3 has 15 residues. V gave up 4 bases and J gave up 1 base; unmatched junction bases: 5. Per the germline V gene, CDR1 is SGHAT and CDR2 is FQDESV (reference sequence). CDR3: CASSSSGMGTDTQYF. The CDR3 bases are TGTGCCAGCAGCTCAAGCGGGATGGGCACAGATACGCAGTATTTT.

In its sample, this clone was seen a few times. This rearrangement joins TRBV30 to TRBJ1-2; tentative D call: TRBD1 (5 bases). Germline lookup yields CDR1 GTSNPN and CDR2 SVGIG (reference sequence). The CDR3 contains 14 residues. Trimming took off 3 bases at V and 3 bases at J, with 14 bases between the two ends. The CDR3 here is CAWRQTATYYGYTF. CDR3 in DNA: TGTGCCTGGAGACAGACAGCGACCTACTATGGCTACACCTTC.

The chain carries TRBV14 and TRBJ2-1; D is perhaps TRBD2 (6 bases). V was pared by 3 bases and J by 10 bases, with 13 bases between. The CDR3 extends over 13 amino acids. The germline V gene encodes CDR1 SGHDN and CDR2 FVKESK. The CDR3 nucleotides are TGTGCCAGCAGCCATCGGAGGGGTAACGAGCAGTTCTTC. Translation gives CASSHRRGNEQFF.

The rearrangement links TRBV4-1 to TRBJ2-2; weak D call: TRBD1 (5 bases). Trimming removed 4 bases at V and 3 bases at J, with 6 bases between. From germline, CDR1 is MGHRA and CDR2 YSYEKL. This CDR3 has 13 residues. CDR3 nucleotide sequence: TGCGCCAGCAGCCCACAGGACACCGGGGAGCTGTTTTTT. Its protein product is CASSPQDTGELFF.

This chain links TRBV7-9 with TRBJ2-5; D gene unclear. The V and J ends lost 10 bases and 5 bases respectively, with 14 bases between them. The CDR3 extends over 12 amino acids. Looked up from germline, CDR1 is SEHNR and CDR2 is FQNEAQ (reference sequence). The CDR3 protein is CATMGRQETQYF. CDR3 DNA sequence: TGTGCCACGATGGGCCGCCAGGAGACCCAGTACTTC.

This sequence joins TRBV2 and TRBJ1-6; D possibly corresponds to TRBD1 (6 bases). This CDR3 is built from 16 residues. Germline V CDR1 and CDR2: SNHLY, FYNNEI. V was trimmed by 1 base and J by 2 bases, leaving 9 bases between them. CDR3 nucleotide sequence: TGTGCCAGCAGTGAAGGGGGGACACCCTATAATTCACCCCTCCACTTT. As protein: CASSEGGTPYNSPLHF.

CDR3 coding DNA: TGTGCCAGCAGTGAGATACTCAGGGGAACAGATACGCAGTATTTT. Translated, it gives CASSEILRGTDTQYF. The chain has TRBV2 and TRBJ2-3; D perhaps matches TRBD1 (6 bases). V was shortened by 3 bases and J by 3 bases, with 13 bases between the two germline ends. Germline V CDR1 and CDR2: SNHLY, FYNNEI. This CDR3 is 15 amino acids long.

V and J are TRBV27 and TRBJ1-5, with 10 nucleotides matching TRBD1. The CDR3 consists of 15 residues. Germline V lookup: CDR1 MNHEY, CDR2 SMNVEV (reference sequence). Trimming took 2 bases from V and 6 from J; bases not matched to a gene: 4. The CDR3 coding sequence is TGTGCCAGCAGTTTAGGGGACAGGGGAGGTCAGCCCCAGCATTTT. This gives the protein CASSLGDRGGQPQHF.

J is TRBJ2-3 and V is TRBV18; tentatively, D is TRBD2 (8 bases). The germline V and J ends were trimmed by 2 bases and 5 bases, with 14 bases remaining between them. Per the germline V gene, CDR1 is KGHSH and CDR2 is LQKENI. The CDR3 consists of 15 residues. The CDR3 here is CASSPTGGGGDTQYF. The CDR3 bases are TGTGCCAGCTCACCAACGGGAGGGGGCGGAGATACGCAGTATTTT.

This chain joins TRBV2 and TRBJ1-4; D perhaps matches TRBD1 (5 bases). The germline V and J ends were trimmed by 6 bases and 3 bases, with 14 bases remaining between them. There are 15 residues in the CDR3. CDR1 is SNHLY, CDR2 FYNNEI, per germline. Here the CDR3 reads CASRKQDNPNEKLFF. For the CDR3, the DNA is TGTGCCAGCAGGAAACAGGACAACCCTAATGAAAAACTGTTTTTT.

V usage is TRBV7-9 and J usage is TRBJ1-1; D is undetermined. Germline-derived CDR1 and CDR2 are SEHNR and FQNEAQ (reference sequence). The CDR3 contains 13 residues. The V end lost 5 bases, the J end lost 6 bases, and 13 bases lay between the germline ends. The CDR3 bases are TGTGCCAGCAGCCCCGGGAGGGAGTCTGAAGCTTTCTTT. It yields the protein CASSPGRESEAFF.